The 17 T cell receptor beta chains below come from one sample, sequenced in a study of T cell repertoires in cytomegalovirus infection. TCRdb called the reads again in MiXCR, with one record for every CDR3 protein. The sample includes 560,000 or so distinct CDR3 sequences, approximately 17% of them seen just once. Material for sequencing was CD8+ T cells from PBMCs. These receptors came from a human donor in good health (CMV status not recorded). Some clones in this sample may be carry-over from other donors' samples.

V and J are TRBV12-3 or TRBV12-4 and TRBJ1-3; D not certain. The V end lost 5 bases, the J end lost 0 bases, and 8 bases lay between the germline ends. This CDR3 spans 14 amino acids. CDR3 protein: CASSAYVSGNTIYF. The CDR3 bases are TGTGCCAGCAGTGCGTACGTCTCTGGAAACACCATATATTTT.

This clonotype was seen many times. This chain links TRBV5-6 with TRBJ2-1; TRBD2 agrees at 9 bases. Germline lookup yields CDR1 SGHDT and CDR2 YYEEEE. This CDR3 region has 16 residues. The V and J ends lost 2 bases and 1 base, in that order; junction bases with no gene match: 4. CDR3 DNA sequence: TGTGCCAGCAGCTTAGCACTAGCGGGTTCCTACAATGAGCAGTTCTTC. Amino acids: CASSLALAGSYNEQFF.

This clonotype appeared once. The genes are TRBV13 and TRBJ2-7, with 7 bases that match TRBD1. Germline V CDR1 and CDR2: PRHDT, FYEKMQ (reference sequence). V shed 7 bases and J 3 bases; nucleotides not matched to a gene: 9. This CDR3 is built from 14 residues. The CDR3 loop reads CASTQGGTDYEQYF. Here the CDR3 DNA reads TGTGCCAGCACCCAAGGGGGCACGGACTACGAGCAGTACTTC.

This clonotype was picked up many times. V and J are TRBV12-3 or TRBV12-4 and TRBJ2-2, with D maybe TRBD1 (6 bases). This CDR3 has 19 amino acids. Between the trimmed V and J ends, which lost 6 bases and 4 bases, there was a span of 27 bases. The CDR3 DNA sequence: TGTGCCAGCAGGCTACCGGGACCGACGACCCAGGGGCGCACCGGGGAGCTGTTTTTT. The encoded protein is CASRLPGPTTQGRTGELFF.

This clonotype has a handful of counts. The chain has TRBV19 and TRBJ1-2; D uncertain. V lost 7 bases and J lost 2, with 14 bases in between. The germline gives CDR1 LNHDA, CDR2 SQIVND (reference sequence). The CDR3 covers 14 residues. The chain's CDR3 is CASTALGGNYGYTF. The CDR3 DNA reads as TGTGCCAGTACCGCCCTGGGAGGGAACTATGGCTACACCTTC.

This clonotype was seen a few times. The chain has TRBV30 and TRBJ2-5; D unclear. This CDR3 contains 14 residues. CDR1 is GTSNPN and CDR2 is SVGIG in the germline V gene (reference sequence). V was pared by 4 bases and J by 2 bases, with 14 bases between. The DNA of the CDR3 is TGTGCCTGGACCCTCGCACAGATTCAAGAGACCCAGTACTTC. Encoded protein: CAWTLAQIQETQYF. Drawing the rest from reference TRBV30 and TRBJ2-5, the complete variable domain is SQTIHQWPATLVQPVGSPLSLECTVEGTSNPNLYWYRQAAGRGLQLLFYSVGIGQISSEVPQNLSASRPQDRQFILSSKKLLLSDSGFYLCAWTLAQIQETQYFGPGTRLLVL.

The sample holds a few counts of this clonotype. The chain is built from TRBV5-5 and TRBJ2-7, with D unresolved. Trimming cost V 4 bases and J 9 bases, with 11 bases left between them. The CDR3 runs 11 residues. The germline CDR1 and CDR2 sequences are SGHKS and YYEKEE (reference sequence). This CDR3 is CASSADLRQYF. The CDR3 DNA sequence: TGTGCCAGCAGCGCGGACCTACGGCAGTACTTC.

CDR3: CASSLVGTGSEQYF. CDR3 DNA sequence: TGCGCCAGCAGCTTGGTCGGGACAGGGAGTGAGCAGTACTTC. This sequence joins TRBV5-1 and TRBJ2-7; 9 bases agree with TRBD1. Germline V lookup: CDR1 SGHRS, CDR2 YFSETQ. The CDR3 covers 14 residues. Trimming cost V 0 bases and J 7 bases; bases outside gene matches: 5.

Many counts were recorded for this clonotype. V is TRBV6-2 or TRBV6-3 and J is TRBJ2-2, with D unresolved. Germline V gives CDR1 MNHEY, CDR2 SVGEGT. This CDR3 comprises 11 residues. V was trimmed by 8 bases and J by 5 bases, leaving 6 bases between them. The CDR3 DNA is TGTGCCAGCGGGGTTACCGGGGAGCTGTTTTTT. Amino acids: CASGVTGELFF.

This chain connects TRBV28 to TRBJ1-1; D may be TRBD1 (6 bases). This CDR3 is built from 14 residues. V lost 2 bases and J 7 bases, leaving 14 bases between the germline ends. Germline lookup yields CDR1 MDHEN and CDR2 SYDVKM. CDR3 DNA sequence: TGTGCCAGCAGTTTAGCAGGGATAGGGGGTGAAGCTTTCTTT. As protein: CASSLAGIGGEAFF.

As regards this clonotype: This could be a read error, since a much larger clone is one nucleotide away. No conserved phenylalanine or tryptophan ends this CDR3, so it is likely a read error. The rearrangement joins TRBV7-2 to TRBJ2-5; D is unclear. CDR3 length equals 9 residues. CDR1 is SGHTA and CDR2 is FQGNSA in the germline V gene. V was clipped by 8 bases and J by 4 bases, with 2 bases between them. As DNA, the CDR3 is TGTGCCAGCCTAGAGACCCAGTACTTA. Amino acids: CASLETQYL.

This clonotype was counted ten times or more. The chain links TRBV20-1 to TRBJ1-5; D may be TRBD1 (5 bases). V gave up 0 bases and J gave up 2 bases, with 11 bases separating them. Germline V gene sequence: CDR1 DFQATT, CDR2 SNEGSKA (reference sequence). This CDR3 contains 15 residues. The CDR3 loop is CSARERGGGNQPQHF. The CDR3 nucleotides read TGCAGTGCTAGAGAACGCGGGGGAGGCAATCAGCCCCAGCATTTT.

This clonotype has a handful of counts. The chain is built from TRBV24-1 and TRBJ2-1; D uncertain. Germline CDR1 KGHDR, CDR2 SFDVKD. V was shortened by 5 bases and J by 3 bases, with 16 bases between the two germline ends. The CDR3 covers 16 residues. The CDR3 nucleotides read TGTGCCACCAGTGCCCCGGGTCTTGGGGACTACAATGAGCAGTTCTTC. It specifies CATSAPGLGDYNEQFF.

This clonotype was seen a handful of times. The chain recombines TRBV5-1 with TRBJ1-2; no firm D call. The CDR3 contains 12 residues. CDR1 and CDR2 from the germline V gene are SGHRS and YFSETQ. V was cut by 3 bases and J by 7 bases, with 10 bases left in between. The CDR3 DNA follows: TGCGCCAGCAGCTCCGGACCACTTGGCTACACCTTC. Residues: CASSSGPLGYTF.

This clonotype was seen once. Being one base from a much bigger clone, this may be a read error. The CDR3 does not close with the conserved phenylalanine or tryptophan, likely indicating a read error. This chain joins TRBV5-3 and TRBJ1-1, with D unresolved. TRBV5-3 is labeled an ORF, and its function is uncertain. V lost 8 bases and J 0 bases, leaving 20 bases between the germline ends. This CDR3 is 16 amino acids long. The CDR3 reads CASSPEKYRMNTEAFS. CDR3 sequence (DNA): TGTGCCAGCAGCCCAGAGAAGTATAGGATGAACACTGAAGCTTTCTCT.

The table lists this clonotype with many counts. The chain uses TRBV7-2 and TRBJ2-7; D possibly corresponds to TRBD2 (5 bases). Germline V gene lookup returns CDR1 SGHTA and CDR2 FQGNSA. CDR3 size: 13 residues. V was shortened by 6 bases and J by 4 bases, with 13 bases between the two germline ends. The CDR3 coding sequence is TGTGCCAGCAGGCCCGGGGTCAGTTACGAGCAGTACTTC. This gives the protein CASRPGVSYEQYF.

The V call is TRBV2, the J call TRBJ2-5; 9 nucleotides match TRBD2. CDR1 and CDR2 (germline): SNHLY, FYNNEI. V shed 10 bases, J shed 5 bases, and the junction held 17 bases outside the gene matches. The CDR3 is 16 residues long. CDR3 nucleotide sequence: TGTGCCAACTTTCTAGCGGGGTTTTCCCCGGGGGAGACCCAGTACTTC. Amino acids: CANFLAGFSPGETQYF.